These 9 T cell receptor beta chains were sequenced from one sample in a study of a mutant IDH1 vaccine in newly diagnosed glioma. Their cognate antigens are unknown. The protocol was immunoSEQ multiplex PCR, while the TCRdb copy is restricted to in-frame clones and leaves out a portion. This table has around 50,000 clones, about 88% appearing once. Regarding time point: week 47, end of study. The investigators gave 300 ug of mutant IDH1 20-mer peptide in each vaccine dose, together with topical imiquimod. The sequencing used PBMCs, collected from a glioma patient whose treatment included an IDH1 peptide vaccine. Receptors originate from a woman in her thirties with glioma. Some clones in this sample may be carry-over from other donors' samples.

The chain carries TRBV18 and TRBJ2-3; D unclear. The germline CDR1 and CDR2 sequences are KGHSH and LQKENI. Trimming removed 1 base at V and 6 bases at J, with 8 bases between. The CDR3 has 13 residues. In DNA, the CDR3 is TGTGCCAGCTCACCACTTGTACATGATACGCAGTATTTT. Translating gives CASSPLVHDTQYF.

The chain recombines TRBV2 with TRBJ1-5; D gene ambiguous. V was pared by 5 bases and J by 2 bases, with 13 bases between. Germline V gene data show CDR1 as SNHLY and CDR2 as FYNNEI. The CDR3 is 15 amino acids. The CDR3 reads CASSYQARGNQPQHF. In DNA form, the CDR3 reads TGTGCCAGCAGTTACCAGGCTAGGGGCAATCAGCCCCAGCATTTT.

This chain joins TRBV7-9 and TRBJ1-4; no clear D. Germline CDR1 is SEHNR and CDR2 is FQNEAQ (reference sequence). V was clipped by 3 bases and J by 0 bases, with 11 bases between them. The CDR3 covers 16 residues. CDR3 bases: TGTGCCAGCAGCTTGGGCTACACCGCAACTAATGAAAAACTGTTTTTT. Protein: CASSLGYTATNEKLFF.

With regard to this clone: This sample includes further DNA sequences coding for the same CDR3. The chain combines TRBV6-5 with TRBJ2-3; D gene unclear. The CDR3 is 13 residues long. CDR1 and CDR2 from the germline V gene are MNHEY and SVGAGI. V was cut by 2 bases and J by 1 base, with 4 bases left in between. CDR3 protein: CASSYRGTDTQYF. Written as DNA, the CDR3 is TGTGCCAGCAGTTACAGGGGCACAGATACGCAGTATTTT.

The chain has TRBV6-5 and TRBJ2-7, with D hard to call. Germline CDR1 MNHEY, CDR2 SVGAGI. CDR3 length: 14 residues. Trimming removed 6 bases at V and 1 base at J, with 13 bases between. CDR3 sequence: CASSSLTRSYEQYF. CDR3 bases: TGTGCCAGCAGCTCATTGACAAGATCCTACGAGCAGTACTTC.

The J gene is TRBJ2-7, the V gene TRBV28, with D possibly being TRBD1 or TRBD2 (5 bases each). CDR3 length: 15 amino acids. The V gene lost 4 bases and the J gene lost 1 base, with 14 bases spanning the gap. Germline CDR1 reads MDHEN; CDR2 reads SYDVKM. CDR3 loop: CASSYLGLASYEQYF. As DNA, the CDR3 is TGTGCCAGCAGTTACCTGGGGCTAGCTTCCTACGAGCAGTACTTC.

The table lists this clone with a few counts. The chain links TRBV12-5 to TRBJ1-2, with 9 positions matching TRBD1. The J segment lost 8 bases and the V segment lost 1 base, leaving 11 bases of the junction unmatched. Germline assignment: CDR1 LGHNT and CDR2 FRNRAP. This CDR3 has 16 residues. The CDR3: CASGLGSGTGYGGYTF. The CDR3 DNA is TGTGCTAGTGGTTTGGGCAGCGGGACAGGGTATGGCGGCTACACCTTC.

The genes are TRBV7-2 and TRBJ2-3; the match to TRBD2 covers 7 bases. The CDR3 extends over 14 amino acids. The trim removed 6 bases at V and 5 bases at J, leaving 8 bases unmatched. In germline, CDR1 is SGHTA, CDR2 FQGNSA. CDR3 region: CASSSGGIGDTQYF. The CDR3 DNA follows: TGTGCCAGCAGTTCGGGGGGAATCGGAGATACGCAGTATTTT.

The rearrangement links TRBV5-4 to TRBJ1-2; maybe TRBD1 (6 bases). Between the trimmed V and J ends, which lost 5 bases and 6 bases, there was a span of 20 bases. Germline lookup yields CDR1 SGHNT and CDR2 YYREEE (reference sequence). This CDR3 has 15 amino acids. The CDR3 protein is CASSSGLWTADGYTF. The CDR3 DNA is TGTGCCAGCAGTTCGGGGTTGTGGACAGCAGATGGCTACACCTTC.